This T cell receptor (beta chain) stems from a study of Graves' ophthalmopathy and Graves' hyperthyroidism. The CDR3 totals 14 residues. Per germline, CDR1 SGHAT and CDR2 FQNNGV. The ends were cut back, 4 bases at V and 2 bases at J, with 12 bases in the middle. TCR beta CDR3 regions were amplified from RNA transcripts. Scientists carried out first-round RT-PCR using HTBI primers and then a second-round multiplex PCR. From the multiplex PCR reads, TCRdb called clonotypes with MiXCR, one entry per CDR3 protein. In the table there are more than 300,000 distinct CDR3 sequences, 15% to 20% of which are singletons.

The genes are TRBV11-2 and TRBJ2-7; D gene ambiguous. Specimen: peripheral blood. The clonotype comes from an adult woman with stable Graves' hyperthyroidism. Here the CDR3 DNA reads TGTGCCAGCAGCTCTATCGACGGTGCCTACGAGCAGTACTTC. The encoded protein is CASSSIDGAYEQYF.